What follows are 9 T cell receptor delta chains derived from one specimen sequenced in a study of gamma-delta chains in newborns, infants, children. TCRdb re-analyzed the reads via CATT. The sample lists fewer than 8,000 delta-chain clones, around 0.7% occurring once. Sequences were obtained from blood. The receptor set was obtained from a child who was a newborn, infant or young child, either healthy, febrile or measles-vaccinated (not recorded which).

This clone has only a few counts. A much more abundant neighbour one base away suggests this may be a read error. J is TRDJ3 and V is TRDV2, with 10 nucleotides matching TRDD3. CDR1 is GEAIGNYY and CDR2 is EKD in the germline V gene. The CDR3 contains 17 residues. The CDR3 nucleotides read TGTGCCTGTGACACCGGGGGATACGGCTGGGACACCCGACAGGTGTTTTTC. As protein: CACDTGGYGWDTRQVFF.

This clone appeared a few times. This clone may be a read error of a much larger clone one base away. In the same sample, other DNA sequences code for this CDR3. V and J are TRDV2 and TRDJ3, with 11 bases identical to TRDD3. Germline V CDR1 and CDR2: GEAIGNYY, EKD. The CDR3 length is 16 residues. CDR3 residues: CACDYWGIWDTRQMFF. CDR3 DNA: TGTGCCTGTGACTACTGGGGGATATGGGACACCCGCCAGATGTTTTTC.

This clone was seen a few times. Possible read error: a much larger clone is one base away. The sample holds other DNA sequences that translate to the same CDR3. This sequence joins TRDV2 and TRDJ1, with 9 nucleotides matching TRDD3. The V gene's germline CDR1 is GEAIGNYY and CDR2 EKD. This CDR3 is built from 15 residues. The CDR3 DNA is TGTGCCTGTGACACGTTGGGGATACGGGCCGACAAACTCATCTTT. It specifies CACDTLGIRADKLIF.

Concerning this clone itself: A much larger clone sits a single nucleotide away, making a read error possible. The sample contains more than one DNA sequence encoding this CDR3. CDR3 nucleotides: TGTGCCTGTGACACCTGGGGTCCCTCATGGGACACCCGACAGATGTTTTTC. Its protein product is CACDTWGPSWDTRQMFF. The J gene is TRDJ3, the V gene TRDV2; perhaps TRDD3 as D (5 bases). This CDR3 has 17 amino acids. V gave up 0 bases and J gave up 4 bases, with 12 bases separating them. Germline lookup yields CDR1 GEAIGNYY and CDR2 EKD.

Judged by abundance, this clone is medium-sized. This may stem from a read error, because a much larger clone lies one nucleotide away. The CDR3 region is CACDAWGTDKLIF. CDR3 in DNA: TGTGCCTGTGACGCCTGGGGGACCGATAAACTCATCTTT. The chain has TRDV2 and TRDJ1; 7 bases agree with TRDD3. From germline, CDR1 is GEAIGNYY and CDR2 EKD. Unmatched junction bases numbered 2, after V lost 3 bases and J lost 2 bases. CDR3 size: 13 residues.

Turning to this clone: TCRdb has a much larger clone's protein, which differs at residue 12 from the translation of this DNA, likely because of a read error; what is shown is the protein translated from the DNA. The rearrangement uses TRDV2 and TRDJ1, with 7 nucleotides matching TRDD3. J gave up 1 base and V 3 bases, and 16 bases lay outside the gene matches. The germline V gene has CDR1 GEAIGNYY and CDR2 EKD. The CDR3 length is 18 residues. This chain's CDR3 is CACDPLRAGGLCTDKLIF. Here the CDR3 DNA reads TGTGCCTGTGACCCCCTCCGGGCTGGGGGTCTGTGCACCGATAAACTCATCTTT.

For this clone: This DNA translates differently at residue 5 from the TCRdb protein, which is that of a much larger clone; a read error is likely, and the protein shown is the DNA's own translation. This sequence joins TRDV2 and TRDJ2, with 9 bases matching TRDD3. V gave up 1 base and J gave up 8 bases; unmatched junction bases: 4. This CDR3 is built from 14 residues. CDR1 and CDR2 from the germline V gene are GEAIGNYY and EKD. CDR3 protein: CACDTLGDGAQLFF. The CDR3 DNA reads as TGTGCCTGTGACACTCTGGGGGATGGGGCACAACTCTTCTTT.

This clone was picked up a small number of times. A much larger clone sits a single nucleotide away, making a read error possible. The gene calls are TRDV2 and TRDJ3; 11 bases are shared with TRDD3. The ends lost 3 bases at V and 0 bases at J; junction bases unmatched: 18. The CDR3 extends over 23 amino acids. Germline V CDR1 and CDR2: GEAIGNYY, EKD. This CDR3 is CACDSVGWGIRDGGSWDTRQMFF. CDR3 coding DNA: TGTGCCTGTGACTCCGTTGGGTGGGGGATACGCGACGGTGGCTCCTGGGACACCCGACAGATGTTTTTC.

Details on this clone: The protein held in TCRdb is that of a much larger clone and does not match this DNA's translation at residue 6, likely because of a read error; the protein shown is translated from the DNA. Here the CDR3 DNA reads TGTGCCTGTGACACTTCTGGTGCAGCACAACTCTTCTTT. Translation: CACDTSGAAQLFF. The chain employs TRDV2 and TRDJ2; D is unclear. CDR1 is GEAIGNYY and CDR2 is EKD in the germline V gene. Trimming stripped 1 base from V and 6 bases from J, with 8 bases between. CDR3 length: 13 residues.